One T cell receptor beta chain is described in this entry. The antigen is not known. Use of 60 Vbeta and 13 Jbeta primers characterized the PCR. Sequenced by immunoSEQ multiplex PCR; TCRdb stores in-frame clones only, minus some. The sample records 250,000 or so clones, over 65% being singletons. The data were taken from a study of cytomegalovirus exposure and HLA in healthy donors. This CDR3 spans 12 amino acids. Germline V lookup: CDR1 SEHNR, CDR2 FQNEAQ (reference sequence). The V and J ends lost 0 bases and 9 bases respectively, with 6 bases between them. Study results and limitations: Productive rates of about 90% or about 30% were seen for most TCR beta V segments in an earlier analysis.

The chain couples TRBV7-9 to TRBJ1-5; D remains unclear. This TCR derives from a human donor in good health. Sample: PBMCs. The CDR3 sequence is CASSLAPGPQHF. As DNA, the CDR3 is TGTGCCAGCAGCTTAGCGCCGGGGCCCCAGCATTTT.